The 20 T cell receptor beta chains in this list originate from one sample, sequenced in a study of identical twins. In TCRdb, the 5' RACE reads were re-called with MiXCR into one record per CDR3 protein. The sample lists roughly 470,000 distinct CDR3 sequences, 14% seen once, with more than 0.8% in the top ten. The sample also formed part of further work on yellow fever vaccine responses in identical twins.

Sequencing input: CD4+ T cells sorted from blood. Source of these receptors: a woman in her late teens or twenties in good health.

The chain joins TRBV24-1 to TRBJ2-7, with TRBD1 matching 7 bases. With 9 bases clipped from V and 4 bases from J, the junction kept 5 bases outside the gene matches. Germline values: CDR1 KGHDR, CDR2 SFDVKD. CDR3 length equals 12 residues. CDR3 protein: CATADRAYEQYF. DNA for the CDR3: TGTGCCACCGCCGACAGGGCGTACGAGCAGTACTTC.

CDR3 loop: CASSLWGVENTIYF. In DNA form, the CDR3 reads TGTGCCAGCAGCTTGTGGGGGGTGGAAAACACCATATATTTT. The rearrangement joins TRBV7-2 to TRBJ1-3; D possibly corresponds to TRBD1 (5 bases). With 3 bases removed from V and 6 bases from J, the gap between germline ends came to 12 bases. The CDR3 runs to 14 residues. Germline CDR1 and CDR2: SGHTA and FQGNSA.

This rearrangement joins TRBV6-4 to TRBJ2-2, with a tentative D call TRBD2 (6 bases). The CDR3 runs to 15 residues. The germline gives CDR1 MRHNA, CDR2 SNTAGT. The V gene lost 3 bases and the J gene lost 4 bases, with 12 bases spanning the gap. The CDR3 DNA follows: TGTGCCAGCAGTGAGGAGGGAGAGGTCACCGGGGAGCTGTTTTTT. This encodes CASSEEGEVTGELFF.

This clonotype was seen only a few times. J is TRBJ2-3 and V is TRBV10-3; the match to TRBD2 covers 9 bases. This CDR3 has 13 residues. J gave up 6 bases and V 4 bases, and 2 bases lay outside the gene matches. In germline, CDR1 is ENHRY, CDR2 SYGVKD. The CDR3 DNA is TGTGCCATCAGTGGGAGCGGGGGGGATACGCAGTATTTT. Protein sequence: CAISGSGGDTQYF.

This chain links TRBV4-3 with TRBJ2-7; 9 bases are shared with TRBD2. The germline V gene has CDR1 LGHNA and CDR2 YSLEER. The CDR3 length is 16 residues. After removal of 0 bases from V and 5 bases from J, the junction contained 8 bases not matched to a gene. The CDR3 loop is CASSQDLAGASDEQYF. The CDR3 DNA reads TGCGCCAGCAGCCAAGATTTAGCGGGAGCGAGCGACGAGCAGTACTTC.

This clonotype was counted ten times or more. The CDR3 DNA reads as TGTGCCAGCAGTCGTAGGGAAAAACTGTTTTTT. Translating it yields CASSRREKLFF. The chain is built from TRBV12-3 or TRBV12-4 and TRBJ1-4; D remains ambiguous. The CDR3 contains 11 residues. The V end was cut by 5 bases, the J end by 8 bases, with 6 bases between.

This clonotype appeared a few times. The chain is built from TRBV9 and TRBJ2-5; 9 bases align to TRBD2. CDR1 is SGDLS, CDR2 YYNGEE, per germline. The CDR3 has 16 amino acids. The V segment lost 5 bases and the J segment 1 base; nucleotides outside the gene matches: 9. CDR3 sequence reads: CASSFLSGSPQETQYF. In DNA form, the CDR3 reads TGTGCCAGCAGTTTTCTTAGCGGGAGTCCCCAAGAGACCCAGTACTTC.

This clonotype has ten or more counts. The CDR3 DNA is TGCAGCGTTGGGAGGGGTCGAACAGATACGCAGTATTTT. Amino acids: CSVGRGRTDTQYF. The V and J genes are TRBV29-1 and TRBJ2-3; maybe TRBD2 (6 bases). The germline gives CDR1 SQVTM, CDR2 ANQGSEA. This CDR3 region has 13 residues. V dropped 4 bases and J dropped 3 bases, with 11 bases sitting between them.

This clonotype was detected a few times. The rearrangement uses TRBV7-3 and TRBJ2-5, with 10 bases fitting TRBD2. The CDR3 contains 15 residues. V dropped 0 bases and J dropped 5; count of bases not matched to a gene: 3. Germline V gene lookup returns CDR1 SGHTA and CDR2 FQGTGA. DNA for the CDR3: TGTGCCAGCAGCTTAACCCTAGCGGGGGTGGAGACCCAGTACTTC. This codes for CASSLTLAGVETQYF.

The gene calls are TRBV27 and TRBJ1-5, with no clear D. CDR1 MNHEY and CDR2 SMNVEV come from the germline V gene (reference sequence). The length of the CDR3 is 15 residues. V lost 3 bases, J lost 3 bases, and 12 bases lay in between. Here the CDR3 DNA reads TGTGCCAGCAGTTTCTCGTCCGTTGACAATCAGCCCCAGCATTTT. Protein product: CASSFSSVDNQPQHF.

The chain employs TRBV6-2 or TRBV6-3 and TRBJ2-2, with 7 positions matching TRBD1. The CDR3 consists of 19 residues. CDR1 is MNHEY and CDR2 is SVGEGT in the germline V gene. The trim removed 10 bases at V and 6 bases at J, leaving 26 bases unmatched. The CDR3 DNA is TGTGCCACCCTAGGGAAAGGGGTACAGGCGACAGGGAAAGCCGGGGAGCTGTTTTTT. This gives the protein CATLGKGVQATGKAGELFF.

This clonotype was counted a few times. The rearrangement links TRBV25-1 to TRBJ2-7; 9 bases line up with TRBD1. Trimming removed 6 bases from V and 5 bases from J; junction bases left unmatched: 11. CDR1 MGHDK and CDR2 SYGVNS come from the germline V gene. This CDR3 has 15 amino acids. The CDR3, as DNA: TGTGCCAGCAGGCCCCGGGACAGGGTAGGTGACGAGCAGTACTTC. As protein: CASRPRDRVGDEQYF.

This clonotype has more than one count but fewer than ten. The gene calls are TRBV6-1 and TRBJ2-1; D not resolved. Germline-derived CDR1 and CDR2 are MNHNS and SASEGT. The CDR3 consists of 11 residues. V was shortened by 6 bases and J by 7 bases, with 7 bases between the two germline ends. CDR3 loop: CASRVVNEQFF. The CDR3 nucleotides are TGTGCCAGCAGGGTAGTAAATGAGCAGTTCTTC.

This clonotype was picked up a small number of times. The rearrangement uses TRBV12-3 or TRBV12-4 and TRBJ2-7; 9 bases match TRBD2. J was trimmed by 2 bases and V by 1 base; bases with no gene match: 6. The CDR3 runs to 16 residues. The CDR3 DNA sequence: TGTGCCAGCAGTTTAGTTGGGACTAGCCGTACCTACGAGCAGTACTTC. Its translation: CASSLVGTSRTYEQYF.

The rearrangement joins TRBV6-5 to TRBJ2-7, with TRBD1 matching over 10 bases. The junction had 5 bases not matched to a gene; V was cut back by 3 bases and J by 3 bases. This CDR3 has 15 amino acids. Germline assignment: CDR1 MNHEY and CDR2 SVGAGI. The CDR3 sequence: CASSYPGQGNYEQYF. CDR3 coding DNA: TGTGCCAGCAGTTATCCGGGACAGGGGAACTACGAGCAGTACTTC.

This clonotype has only a few counts. The chain couples TRBV20-1 to TRBJ2-1, with D tentatively TRBD1 or TRBD2 (5 bases each). The CDR3 spans 12 residues. Trimming took off 5 bases at V and 6 bases at J, with 11 bases between the two ends. CDR1 and CDR2 from the germline V gene are DFQATT and SNEGSKA (reference sequence). The CDR3 DNA sequence: TGCAGTGCTGAAGGGACGCTCAATGAGCAGTTCTTC. This sequence encodes CSAEGTLNEQFF.

The table lists this clonotype with many counts. V gene TRBV29-1 combines with J gene TRBJ2-3, with D perhaps matching TRBD1 or TRBD2 (6 bases each). Germline V gene sequence: CDR1 SQVTM, CDR2 ANQGSEA. The V and J ends lost 5 bases and 3 bases respectively, with 12 bases between them. The CDR3 has 13 residues. The CDR3 protein is CSVLLGGTDTQYF. The CDR3 region has the DNA TGCAGCGTTCTTTTAGGGGGGACAGATACGCAGTATTTT.

The chain has TRBV6-1 and TRBJ2-6, with D possibly matching TRBD1 (5 bases). The germline gives CDR1 MNHNS, CDR2 SASEGT. The CDR3 extends over 16 amino acids. V lost 5 bases, J lost 2 bases, and 13 bases lay in between. CDR3 nucleotide sequence: TGTGCCAGCAGTAGAACTCAGGGCACTGGGGCCAACGTCCTGACTTTC. Translated, it gives CASSRTQGTGANVLTF.

The rearrangement joins TRBV4-3 to TRBJ1-1; 12 positions agree with TRBD1. The germline gives CDR1 LGHNA, CDR2 YSLEER. V trimming: 3 bases; J trimming: 4 bases; junction bases outside the gene matches: 3. This CDR3 has 15 amino acids. The CDR3 protein is CASSHPGQGATEAFF. Here the CDR3 DNA reads TGCGCCAGCAGCCACCCGGGACAGGGGGCCACTGAAGCTTTCTTT.

This clonotype was seen more than once but under ten times. This chain links TRBV4-3 with TRBJ2-1; no firm D call. The germline CDR1 and CDR2 sequences are LGHNA and YSLEER. The V gene lost 1 base and the J gene lost 0 bases, with 10 bases spanning the gap. The CDR3 contains 16 residues. Here the CDR3 DNA reads TGCGCCAGCAGCCAAGGCAACGCGGCCTCCTACAATGAGCAGTTCTTC. Residues: CASSQGNAASYNEQFF.